These T cell receptor beta chains were read from a single sample in a study of T cells in Graves' hyperthyroidism and ophthalmopathy. TCRdb reanalysed the multiplex PCR reads using MiXCR and keeps one entry per CDR3 protein. The repertoire holds around 720,000 distinct CDR3 sequences, just over 35% seen once, with about a third in the top ten. Sequenced input: blood. Source of these receptors: a woman in her thirties or forties with Graves' hyperthyroidism. Both conserved end residues are part of each CDR3.

TRBV7-9 CASSLESANQPQHF
TRBV29-1 CSVVPSAPGETQYF
TRBV5-1 CASSLGEGMNTEAFF
TRBV4-1 CASRTGDSEKLFF
TRBV7-2 CASSLGEVQETQYF
TRBV24-1 CATSDFQNTEAFF
TRBV2 CASSDGNQVGTTEAFF
TRBV9 CASSNREYGYTF
TRBV7-9 CASSLALRRGGYEQYF
TRBV19 CASSMGDRGLGNQPQHF
TRBV20-1 CSARNGTVQETQYF
TRBV7-2 CASSHGLAGGRAPYEQYF
TRBV7-2 CASSLKGAGGNEQFF
TRBV9 CASSARDRGLYEQYF
TRBV10-3 CAISESQLRQGNMNTEAFF
TRBV10-3 CATGRGATQETQYF
TRBV7-2 CASSLLNTQYF
TRBV19 CASMRGLSNQPQHF
TRBV28 CASNPTGNSPLHF
TRBV3-1 CASSPWGGASLEQYF
TRBV20-1 CSAKRSNQPQHF
TRBV10-1 CASLIGLRSNQPQHF
TRBV7-2 CASRQGIDTEAFF
TRBV11-2 CASSLGLGYQETQYF
TRBV12-5 CASGLVPGDEKLFF
TRBV6-6 CASRPGPYNSPLHF
TRBV9 CASASVSERAQYF
TRBV5-4 CASSLAQQGQETQYF
TRBV2 CASLRALDSDQPQHF
TRBV7-9 CASSSSGRAYEQYF
TRBV12-3/TRBV12-4 CASTTTQRTQNTEAFF
TRBV5-1 CASSLDAGGGTQYF
TRBV5-8 CASSPARYGYTF
TRBV14 CASSRQGINYGYTF
TRBV29-1 CSGRGANYGYTF
TRBV10-3 CAISEPSGTGYDGYTF
TRBV7-9 CASSSRDTRYEQYF
TRBV7-2 CASSPIAGRADEAFF
TRBV6-6 CASSYTPGPTDYGYTF
TRBV2 CASSEVGSRRYGYTF
TRBV20-1 CSARALYEQYF
TRBV10-3 CAISGGAARQPQHF